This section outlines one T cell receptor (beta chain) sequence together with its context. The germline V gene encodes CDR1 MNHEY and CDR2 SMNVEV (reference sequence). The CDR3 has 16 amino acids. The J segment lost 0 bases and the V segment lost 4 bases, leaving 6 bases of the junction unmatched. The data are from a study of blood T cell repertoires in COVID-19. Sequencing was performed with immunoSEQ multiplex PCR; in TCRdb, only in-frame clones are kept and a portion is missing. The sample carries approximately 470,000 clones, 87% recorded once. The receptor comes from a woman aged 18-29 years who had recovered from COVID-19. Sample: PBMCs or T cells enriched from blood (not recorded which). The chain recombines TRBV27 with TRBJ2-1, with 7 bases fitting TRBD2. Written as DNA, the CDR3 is TGTGCCAGCAGTTGGCAGGGAGGGGCCTCCTACAATGAGCAGTTCTTC. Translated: CASSWQGGASYNEQFF.